This TCR beta chain was found in a study of cytomegalovirus exposure and HLA in healthy donors. Study-level background: Earlier findings included more than 95 million unique TCR beta sequences obtained from 180 million or so T cells. The study placed about four fifths of its 398 genotyped donors in the Caucasian-associated ancestry cluster.

Study observations and caveats: Some highly shared sequence variants likely arose as a pipeline artifact. The authors enumerated 150 to 200 TCR beta chains as linked to cytomegalovirus.

With regard to this clone: Its target is unknown. Compared with germline, one end of the junction differs, possibly owing to a read error.

The germline gives CDR1 MNHEY, CDR2 SMNVEV (reference sequence). The CDR3 consists of 16 residues. The PCR ran on 60 Vbeta and 13 Jbeta primers. Profiling relied on immunoSEQ multiplex PCR, and the TCRdb table lists in-frame clones only, not all of them. Among 100,000 to 150,000 clones listed, under 80% were seen once. The chain couples TRBV27 to TRBJ2-1, with 10 bases lining up with TRBD2. The origin of this receptor is a man aged 35 to 55 in good health and CMV-seropositive. The sample consisted of PBMCs. Written as DNA, the CDR3 is TGTGCCGGCAGTTTGCGGAGGACTAGCGGATACAATGAGCAGTTCTTC. It yields the protein CAGSLRRTSGYNEQFF.